Below, 32 T cell receptor beta chains from the same sample are listed, as sequenced in a study of blood T cell repertoires in COVID-19 (dated by TCRdb to 2020 to 2021). To prepare the library, the immunoSEQ multiplex PCR assay was applied. Drawn from immuneACCESS, this table holds only the in-frame rearrangements with V and J called that TCRdb kept. Clones are partly lost; checked studies trace under half to an unresolved V gene and leave the rest unexplained. Recorded for this sample are over 150,000 clones; around 84% of them occurred a single time. The ten biggest clones cover approximately 13% of the sample. The sample was peripheral blood. The receptors derive from a human donor in a cohort sampled during active COVID-19.

The V gene is TRBV19, the J gene TRBJ1-1, with 7 bases lining up with TRBD1. The V gene's germline CDR1 is LNHDA and CDR2 SQIVND (reference sequence). This CDR3 has 16 residues. V lost 8 bases and J lost 1; bases outside the gene matches: 13. The CDR3 spells CASSDRALEGNTEAFF. In DNA, the CDR3 is TGTGCCAGTTCCGACAGGGCCCTCGAGGGGAACACTGAAGCTTTCTTT. Drawing the rest from reference TRBV19 and TRBJ1-1, the complete variable domain is DGGITQSPKYLFRKEGQNVTLSCEQNLNHDAMYWYRQDPGQGLRLIYYSQIVNDFQKGDIAEGYSVSREKKESFPLTVTSAQKNPTAFYLCASSDRALEGNTEAFFGQGTRLTVV.

This clone was found once. This chain uses TRBV6-2 or TRBV6-3 with TRBJ2-2; TRBD1 matches 9 bases. There are 15 residues in the CDR3. Per the germline V gene, CDR1 is MNHEY and CDR2 is SVGEGT. V gave up 4 bases and J gave up 5 bases; unmatched junction bases: 5. For the CDR3, the DNA is TGTGCCAGCAGTTCCGGGACAGGGCAAACCGGGGAGCTGTTTTTT. Amino acid sequence: CASSSGTGQTGELFF.

This chain connects TRBV19 to TRBJ1-2; weak D call: TRBD1 (6 bases). V was cut by 4 bases and J by 2 bases, with 8 bases left in between. The CDR3 sequence is 13 residues long. Germline CDR1 is LNHDA and CDR2 is SQIVND (reference sequence). The DNA of the CDR3 is TGTGCCAGTAGTAAGGGGGAAAACTATGGCTACACCTTC. It codes for CASSKGENYGYTF.

This sequence joins TRBV28 and TRBJ2-5, with 7 bases that match TRBD2. Germline trimming cut 3 bases from V and 2 bases from J; bases unmatched to any gene: 6. The CDR3 covers 15 residues. Per the germline V gene, CDR1 is MDHEN and CDR2 is SYDVKM. The CDR3 nucleotides are TGTGCCAGCAGTTTTGTCGGGAGGACTCAAGAGACCCAGTACTTC. Encoded protein: CASSFVGRTQETQYF.

The chain carries TRBV7-2 and TRBJ2-3, with TRBD2 matching 10 bases. With 3 bases clipped from V and 1 base from J, the junction kept 4 bases outside the gene matches. The germline V gene encodes CDR1 SGHTA and CDR2 FQGNSA. The length of the CDR3 is 16 residues. This CDR3 reads CASSLATSGGTDTQYF. CDR3 DNA sequence: TGTGCCAGCAGCTTGGCTACTAGCGGGGGCACAGATACGCAGTATTTT.

The CDR3 sequence: CAISEFQTGQNTEAFF. DNA for the CDR3: TGTGCCATCAGTGAATTTCAGACAGGGCAGAACACTGAAGCTTTCTTT. The rearrangement uses TRBV10-3 and TRBJ1-1; 7 bases are a match to TRBD1. This CDR3 is 16 amino acids long. V was clipped by 3 bases and J by 1 base; unmatched bases: 8. Germline lookup yields CDR1 ENHRY and CDR2 SYGVKD.

J is TRBJ2-4 and V is TRBV7-5; the table calls TRBD1, which could not be checked here. TRBV7-5 is designated a pseudogene. The CDR3 is 16 amino acids. The DNA for the CDR3 is TGTGTCAGACCCGTCCGAGACAGGGTAGCCAAAAACATTCAGTACTTC. Amino acid sequence: CVRPVRDRVAKNIQYF.

This clone was seen a handful of times. The genes are TRBV28 and TRBJ1-6, with 8 bases aligning to TRBD1. The CDR3 has 16 amino acids. From germline, CDR1 is MDHEN and CDR2 SYDVKM. The trim removed 6 bases at V and 7 bases at J, leaving 11 bases unmatched. CDR3 DNA sequence: TGTGCCAGCAGAGTCCCGGGCAGGGGGCCAAATTCACCCCTCCACTTT. This encodes CASRVPGRGPNSPLHF. The whole variable domain, remainder taken from reference TRBV28 and TRBJ1-6, is DVKVTQSSRYLVKRTGEKVFLECVQDMDHENMFWYRQDPGLGLRLIYFSYDVKMKEKGDIPEGYSVSREKKERFSLILESASTNQTSMYLCASRVPGRGPNSPLHFGNGTRLTVT.

V gene TRBV3-1 (or the pseudogene TRBV3-2) combines with J gene TRBJ2-6, with D perhaps TRBD1 (6 bases). Germline values: CDR1 LGHDT, CDR2 YNNKEL (reference sequence). V was shortened by 4 bases and J by 4 bases, with 14 bases between the two germline ends. This CDR3 has 16 amino acids. CDR3 nucleotide sequence: TGTGCCAGCAGCCTCCCACAGGGCCCCGGGGCCAACGTCCTGACTTTC. Translated: CASSLPQGPGANVLTF.

This clone was picked up a small number of times. This rearrangement joins TRBV10-1 to TRBJ2-1; a weak D match, TRBD2 (6 bases). Trimming took 2 bases from V and 4 from J, leaving 12 bases between them. Per the germline V gene, CDR1 is WNHNN and CDR2 is SYGVQD (reference sequence). This CDR3 comprises 15 residues. The CDR3 nucleotides are TGCGCCAGCAGTGAGGGTAGCGGAGTATACAATGAGCAGTTCTTC. It codes for CASSEGSGVYNEQFF.

The rearrangement uses TRBV27 and TRBJ2-1, with 12 bases identical to TRBD2. The CDR3 is made up of 17 amino acids. Germline values: CDR1 MNHEY, CDR2 SMNVEV (reference sequence). The trim removed 5 bases at V and 9 bases at J, leaving 14 bases unmatched. CDR3 in DNA: TGTGCCAGCAGTCCGCAGACTAGCGGGAGAGGGGGTTCTGAGCAGTTCTTC. Translated: CASSPQTSGRGGSEQFF.

The genes are TRBV29-1 and TRBJ1-4, with D uncertain. The CDR3 loop spans 11 amino acids. Germline assignment: CDR1 SQVTM and CDR2 ANQGSEA. V lost 6 bases and J lost 8, with 10 bases in between. DNA for the CDR3: TGCAGCGTGCTTGGGGAGGAAAAACTGTTTTTT. Protein sequence: CSVLGEEKLFF.

The genes are TRBV18 and TRBJ2-7; TRBD2 matches at 10 bases. Germline CDR1 KGHSH, CDR2 LQKENI. CDR3 size: 14 residues. Losses at the gene ends were 2 bases for V and 5 bases for J; bases not matched to a gene: 3. The DNA of the CDR3 is TGTGCCAGCTCACCAGCTAGCGGGAGCAACGAGCAGTACTTC. Protein: CASSPASGSNEQYF. The variable domain in full, completed from reference TRBV18 and TRBJ2-7, reads NAGVMQNPRHLVRRRGQEARLRCSPMKGHSHVYWYRQLPEEGLKFMVYLQKENIIDESGMPKERFSAEFPKEGPSILRIQQVVRGDSAAYFCASSPASGSNEQYFGPGTRLTVT.

V gene TRBV7-8 combines with J gene TRBJ2-6; D is possibly TRBD1 (5 bases). Germline V CDR1 and CDR2: SGHVS, FQNEAQ. CDR3 length equals 15 residues. Trimming left V 7 bases short and J 1 base short, with 11 bases between. The CDR3 DNA sequence: TGTGCCAGCAACATCCAGGGTTCTGGGGCCAACGTCCTGACTTTC. It is translated as CASNIQGSGANVLTF.

This clone was detected only a few times. The V and J genes are TRBV7-8 and TRBJ1-1, with 10 bases lining up with TRBD1. The CDR3 length is 15 residues. Germline CDR1 reads SGHVS; CDR2 reads FQNEAQ. With V trimmed by 4 bases and J by 4 bases, 6 bases remained unmatched. The CDR3 DNA follows: TGTGCCAGCAGCTCCACCGGGACAGGGGTCACTGAAGCTTTCTTT. Translated: CASSSTGTGVTEAFF.

The chain employs TRBV2 and TRBJ1-5, with D perhaps TRBD1 (5 bases). This CDR3 spans 14 amino acids. Looked up from germline, CDR1 is SNHLY and CDR2 is FYNNEI. V shed 4 bases and J shed 6 bases, with 13 bases lying between them. DNA of the CDR3: TGTGCCAGCAGTGGGGGGGGGTATAGTCAGCCCCAGCATTTT. Translated: CASSGGGYSQPQHF.

This chain connects TRBV15 to TRBJ2-3, with 9 bases fitting TRBD2. There are 17 residues in the CDR3. V gave up 6 bases and J gave up 2 bases; unmatched junction bases: 12. The germline V gene has CDR1 LNHNV and CDR2 YYDKDF (reference sequence). This CDR3 is CATRGGSGSQLTDTQYF. The CDR3 DNA reads as TGTGCCACCAGGGGGGGTAGCGGGAGTCAGCTCACAGATACGCAGTATTTT.

V and J are TRBV6-5 and TRBJ2-7; D not resolved. The CDR3 loop spans 13 amino acids. Trimming removed 2 bases at V and 6 bases at J, with 11 bases between. Germline CDR1 and CDR2: MNHEY and SVGAGI. For the CDR3, the DNA is TGTGCCAGCAGTTACGGGCACTTCTCCGAGCAGTACTTC. Encoded protein: CASSYGHFSEQYF.

The gene calls are TRBV3-1 (or the pseudogene TRBV3-2) and TRBJ2-1; D call uncertain. The CDR3 totals 16 residues. The germline V gene has CDR1 LGHDT and CDR2 YNNKEL (reference sequence). Deletions cut 0 bases from V and 0 bases from J, with 9 bases between. The CDR3, as DNA: TGTGCCAGCAGCCAAGAGTCCCTGAGCTCCTACAATGAGCAGTTCTTC. Its protein is CASSQESLSSYNEQFF.

This clone counts as medium-sized. The chain employs TRBV28 and TRBJ1-1, with D possibly matching TRBD1 (5 bases). With 5 bases removed from V and 1 base from J, the gap between germline ends came to 11 bases. Per the germline V gene, CDR1 is MDHEN and CDR2 is SYDVKM. The CDR3 runs 14 residues. The CDR3 DNA is TGTGCCAGCAGTCTTTTTACAGGGAACACTGAAGCTTTCTTT. This codes for CASSLFTGNTEAFF.

The gene calls are TRBV4-1 and TRBJ2-5, with D possibly matching TRBD2 (6 bases). Between the trimmed V and J ends, which lost 4 bases and 2 bases, there was a span of 23 bases. This CDR3 comprises 18 residues. Germline CDR1 reads MGHRA; CDR2 reads YSYEKL. The CDR3 reads CASSPAPSSGALQETQYF. The DNA of the CDR3 is TGCGCCAGCAGCCCGGCCCCCTCGTCGGGAGCCCTACAAGAGACCCAGTACTTC.

The chain links TRBV19 to TRBJ1-5; D unresolved. The germline CDR1 and CDR2 sequences are LNHDA and SQIVND (reference sequence). V dropped 5 bases and J dropped 1 base, with 3 bases sitting between them. The CDR3 is 12 amino acids. The CDR3 nucleotides read TGTGCCAGTAGTCTGAGCAATCAGCCCCAGCATTTT. This gives the protein CASSLSNQPQHF.

The chain couples TRBV11-3 to TRBJ2-5; 11 nucleotides agree with TRBD1. The CDR3 loop spans 15 amino acids. Germline V gene sequence: CDR1 SGHNT, CDR2 YENEEA. The V segment lost 4 bases and the J segment 5 bases; nucleotides outside the gene matches: 6. This CDR3 is CASSSRTGGRETQYF. The CDR3 DNA is TGTGCCAGCAGCTCAAGGACAGGGGGCCGGGAGACCCAGTACTTC.

The chain uses TRBV6-5 and TRBJ2-3; TRBD1 agrees at 12 bases. This CDR3 has 15 amino acids. V shed 6 bases, J shed 2 bases, and the junction held 3 bases outside the gene matches. CDR1 and CDR2 from the germline V gene are MNHEY and SVGAGI. The CDR3 region is CASRGQGALTDTQYF. The DNA of the CDR3 is TGTGCCAGCAGGGGACAGGGGGCCCTCACAGATACGCAGTATTTT.

This chain links TRBV16 with TRBJ2-7; 10 bases agree with TRBD1. V lost 0 bases to trimming and J lost 12 bases; unmatched junction nucleotides: 8. Germline V gene data show CDR1 as KGHSY and CDR2 as FQNENV. The CDR3 contains 14 residues. This CDR3 is CASSQSSRQGASYF. CDR3 bases: TGTGCCAGCAGCCAATCATCGAGACAGGGGGCCTCGTACTTC.

The chain joins TRBV7-2 to TRBJ2-5; maybe TRBD2 (6 bases). Looked up from germline, CDR1 is SGHTA and CDR2 is FQGNSA. The CDR3 loop spans 14 amino acids. V dropped 1 base and J dropped 1 base, with 7 bases sitting between them. The CDR3 is CASSLGGVQETQYF. DNA for the CDR3: TGTGCCAGCAGCTTAGGGGGGGTCCAAGAGACCCAGTACTTC. The whole variable domain, filled in from reference TRBV7-2 and TRBJ2-5, reads GAGVSQSPSNKVTEKGKDVELRCDPISGHTALYWYRQSLGQGLEFLIYFQGNSAPDKSGLPSDRFSAERTGGSVSTLTIQRTQQEDSAVYLCASSLGGVQETQYFGPGTRLLVL.

V is TRBV27 and J is TRBJ1-3, with D perhaps matching TRBD1 (5 bases). Germline CDR1 reads MNHEY; CDR2 reads SMNVEV (reference sequence). CDR3 length equals 17 residues. Trimming removed 5 bases from V and 1 base from J, with 18 bases in between. The CDR3 DNA is TGTGCCAGCAGTCCCGCACCCGACAGAGAGTCTGGAAACACCATATATTTT. It yields the protein CASSPAPDRESGNTIYF.

V and J are TRBV5-6 and TRBJ1-5, with TRBD1 matching over 8 bases. V was clipped by 4 bases and J by 3 bases; unmatched bases: 9. Germline V gene sequence: CDR1 SGHDT, CDR2 YYEEEE. The CDR3 extends over 16 amino acids. CDR3 sequence (DNA): TGTGCCAGCAGCATCAAGGACAGGGCCTACAATCAGCCCCAGCATTTT. Protein: CASSIKDRAYNQPQHF.

This sequence joins TRBV28 and TRBJ2-1; D gene ambiguous. Germline V lookup: CDR1 MDHEN, CDR2 SYDVKM. CDR3 size: 15 residues. V lost 2 bases, J lost 0 bases, and 8 bases lay in between. The CDR3 protein is CASSLVSLSYNEQFF. The CDR3 DNA sequence: TGTGCCAGCAGTTTAGTTAGTCTCTCCTACAATGAGCAGTTCTTC.

The V call is TRBV6-6, the J call TRBJ2-7, with TRBD2 identical over 11 bases. The V and J ends lost 4 bases and 7 bases, in that order; junction bases with no gene match: 6. The germline V gene has CDR1 MNHNY and CDR2 SVGAGI (reference sequence). The CDR3 runs to 14 residues. This CDR3 is CASSWGLAAREQYF. For the CDR3, the DNA is TGTGCCAGCAGTTGGGGACTAGCGGCCAGGGAGCAGTACTTC.

The rearrangement joins TRBV28 to TRBJ2-7; 9 bases line up with TRBD1. The CDR3 spans 15 residues. The germline V gene encodes CDR1 MDHEN and CDR2 SYDVKM. The ends lost 4 bases at V and 2 bases at J; junction bases unmatched: 6. The CDR3 DNA follows: TGTGCCAGCAGTTCCTTGGGACAGGGCACCTACGAGCAGTACTTC. Protein: CASSSLGQGTYEQYF.

The rearrangement joins TRBV7-2 to TRBJ2-3; 11 bases are shared with TRBD1. There are 16 residues in the CDR3. Germline CDR1 reads SGHTA; CDR2 reads FQGNSA. V was pared by 5 bases and J by 6 bases, with 10 bases of the junction left unmatched. In DNA form, the CDR3 reads TGTGCCAGCAGCCCCGGGACAGGGGGTTCGAGGGATACGCAGTATTTT. It codes for CASSPGTGGSRDTQYF.